This T cell receptor beta chain was obtained from a study of OX40 agonist ivuxolimab in advanced cancers. The assay was immunoSEQ multiplex PCR, and TCRdb's table has in-frame clones only and misses some. This table has roughly 60,000 clones, 84% appearing once. The germline gives CDR1 SGHVS, CDR2 FNYEAQ. CDR3 length: 15 residues. Trimming left V 4 bases short and J 4 bases short, with 17 bases between. The sequencing here drew on CD4+ or CD8+ T cells sorted from blood, taken in a trial of the OX40 agonist ivuxolimab. This TCR was recovered from an adult with an advanced solid tumor such as melanoma, head and neck, liver or kidney cancer. V is TRBV7-6 and J is TRBJ2-7; a possible D gene is TRBD1 (6 bases). This CDR3 reads CASSYRPGQTYEQYF. CDR3 sequence (DNA): TGTGCCAGCAGCTACCGCCCGGGACAAACTTACGAGCAGTACTTC.